Shown below are 26 T cell receptor beta chains from a single sample sequenced in a study of T cells of healthy individuals. TCRdb used MiXCR to reprocess the 5' RACE reads, holding one entry per CDR3 protein. The data contain about 82,000 distinct CDR3 sequences, 5% of them singletons. The receptors stem from a female donor in good health.

This clonotype was found many times. J is TRBJ1-2 and V is TRBV20-1; D not certain. Germline V CDR1 and CDR2: DFQATT, SNEGSKA (reference sequence). The CDR3 extends over 13 amino acids. The V gene lost 3 bases and the J gene lost 5 bases, with 13 bases spanning the gap. The CDR3 region is CSARAQDIYGYTF. CDR3 nucleotide sequence: TGCAGTGCTAGGGCACAAGACATATATGGCTACACCTTC.

In its sample, this clonotype was seen many times. The chain has TRBV20-1 and TRBJ2-7, with 12 bases matching TRBD2. This CDR3 comprises 15 residues. CDR1 DFQATT and CDR2 SNEGSKA come from the germline V gene (reference sequence). Germline trimming cut 1 base from V and 6 bases from J; bases unmatched to any gene: 7. CDR3 DNA: TGCAGTGCTAGAGCCGCTAGCGGGAGGGCGATCGAGCAGTACTTC. It translates to CSARAASGRAIEQYF.

At least ten counts were recorded for this clonotype. The V and J genes are TRBV7-9 and TRBJ2-7; maybe TRBD1 (6 bases). V was trimmed by 4 bases and J by 2 bases, leaving 12 bases between them. Germline CDR1 SEHNR, CDR2 FQNEAQ (reference sequence). This CDR3 has 14 amino acids. Here the CDR3 reads CASSSIRGPYEQYF. The CDR3 coding sequence is TGTGCCAGCAGCTCGATCAGGGGACCCTACGAGCAGTACTTC.

There are many counts of this clonotype. The chain carries TRBV11-2 and TRBJ2-7; 7 bases are shared with TRBD2. The CDR3 consists of 14 residues. V trimming: 1 base; J trimming: 4 bases; junction bases outside the gene matches: 4. Germline CDR1 reads SGHAT; CDR2 reads FQNNGV. DNA of the CDR3: TGTGCCAGCAGCTTAGGGACTAGTGATTACGAGCAGTACTTC. As protein: CASSLGTSDYEQYF.

This clonotype was recorded a few times. The V gene is TRBV28, the J gene TRBJ1-6, with D perhaps TRBD1 (5 bases). The CDR3 has 15 amino acids. The V end was cut by 3 bases, the J end by 10 bases, with 16 bases between. Germline-derived CDR1 and CDR2 are MDHEN and SYDVKM. CDR3 sequence reads: CASSLGGFRGSPLHF. The CDR3 DNA is TGTGCCAGCAGTTTGGGGGGTTTTCGAGGATCACCCCTCCACTTT.

This clonotype is a singleton in its sample. The chain recombines TRBV28 with TRBJ1-2, with a possible D match to TRBD1 (5 bases). The CDR3 runs to 12 residues. Trimming cost V 6 bases and J 7 bases, with 12 bases left between them. CDR1 is MDHEN, CDR2 SYDVKM, per germline. The CDR3 reads CASRPGRLGYTF. In DNA, the CDR3 is TGTGCCAGCAGGCCGGGACGCCTTGGCTACACCTTC.

This clonotype was seen ten or more times. The chain links TRBV6-5 to TRBJ2-1, with 7 bases aligning to TRBD2. With 0 bases clipped from V and 7 bases from J, the junction kept 6 bases outside the gene matches. CDR3 length equals 15 residues. The germline V gene has CDR1 MNHEY and CDR2 SVGAGI. CDR3 sequence reads: CASSYSRGKLNEQFF. The CDR3 region has the DNA TGTGCCAGCAGTTACTCGCGGGGGAAGTTGAATGAGCAGTTCTTC.

This clonotype showed up many times. The chain links TRBV18 to TRBJ2-5; D not certain. The germline CDR1 and CDR2 sequences are KGHSH and LQKENI. V gave up 4 bases and J gave up 4 bases, with 7 bases separating them. The CDR3 is made up of 12 amino acids. The CDR3 DNA sequence: TGTGCCAGCTCACAGGAGAGAGAGACCCAGTACTTC. Residues: CASSQERETQYF. Full variable domain (missing parts from reference TRBV18 and TRBJ2-5): NAGVMQNPRHLVRRRGQEARLRCSPMKGHSHVYWYRQLPEEGLKFMVYLQKENIIDESGMPKERFSAEFPKEGPSILRIQQVVRGDSAAYFCASSQERETQYFGPGTRLLVL.

This clonotype was seen repeatedly, ten times or more. V is TRBV24-1 and J is TRBJ1-1, with TRBD1 as a possible D gene (5 bases). This CDR3 spans 13 amino acids. Germline V gene lookup returns CDR1 KGHDR and CDR2 SFDVKD. The V and J ends lost 5 bases and 1 base respectively, with 7 bases between them. Here the CDR3 reads CATSVGENTEAFF. The CDR3 DNA reads as TGTGCCACCAGTGTGGGGGAGAACACTGAAGCTTTCTTT.

This clonotype was picked up many times. The rearrangement joins TRBV29-1 to TRBJ2-1, with D perhaps TRBD2 (6 bases). CDR3 length equals 13 residues. Germline V gene sequence: CDR1 SQVTM, CDR2 ANQGSEA. V lost 8 bases and J 5 bases, leaving 16 bases between the germline ends. DNA for the CDR3: TGCAGCCCCCTTATGATAGCGGACAATGAGCAGTTCTTC. Encoded protein: CSPLMIADNEQFF.

This clonotype was recorded many times. The CDR3 DNA reads TGTGCCAGCAGCTTGGGGACGGAGTGGAGGACTGAAGCTTTCTTT. Translating it yields CASSLGTEWRTEAFF. V gene TRBV5-4 combines with J gene TRBJ1-1; unclear D gene. The CDR3 extends over 15 amino acids. Germline CDR1 reads SGHNT; CDR2 reads YYREEE (reference sequence). The V gene lost 0 bases and the J gene lost 5 bases, with 14 bases spanning the gap. The variable domain in full, with the rest retrieved from reference TRBV5-4 and TRBJ1-1, is ETGVTQSPTHLIKTRGQQVTLRCSSQSGHNTVSWYQQALGQGPQFIFQYYREEENGRGNFPPRFSGLQFPNYSSELNVNALELDDSALYLCASSLGTEWRTEAFFGQGTRLTVV.

In this sample, this clonotype turned up many times. V is TRBV5-6 and J is TRBJ2-7; TRBD1 agrees at 11 bases. The CDR3 has 15 residues. The germline V gene encodes CDR1 SGHDT and CDR2 YYEEEE. Unmatched junction bases numbered 8, after V lost 5 bases and J lost 4 bases. The CDR3 reads CASRFQGTGGYEQYF. CDR3 DNA: TGTGCCAGCAGGTTCCAGGGGACAGGGGGTTACGAGCAGTACTTC.

This clonotype came up a few times. J is TRBJ1-5 and V is TRBV7-2, with unresolved D. The CDR3 extends over 12 amino acids. The germline gives CDR1 SGHTA, CDR2 FQGNSA. V was pared by 5 bases and J by 3 bases, with 5 bases between. The CDR3 DNA sequence: TGTGCCAGCAGCCCATTCAATCAGCCCCAGCATTTT. This translates into CASSPFNQPQHF.

The chain links TRBV20-1 to TRBJ2-7, with D possibly TRBD2 on 6 matching bases. There are 14 residues in the CDR3. Trimming left V 2 bases short and J 0 bases short, with 11 bases between. CDR1 is DFQATT and CDR2 is SNEGSKA in the germline V gene (reference sequence). The CDR3, as DNA: TGCAGTGCTAGATCGGAGACTAGCTCCTACGAGCAGTACTTC. This sequence encodes CSARSETSSYEQYF.

This clonotype was seen a few times. CDR3 bases: TGTGCCAGCAGTTTATGGGGGGGGAATCAGTTCTTC. As protein: CASSLWGGNQFF. The chain uses TRBV28 and TRBJ2-1, with 7 bases fitting TRBD2. V shed 0 bases, J shed 13 bases, and the junction held 3 bases outside the gene matches. The CDR3 is made up of 12 amino acids. Germline V gene lookup returns CDR1 MDHEN and CDR2 SYDVKM.

The chain joins TRBV27 to TRBJ1-5; no clear D gene. Germline loops: CDR1 MNHEY, CDR2 SMNVEV (reference sequence). The CDR3 is made up of 13 amino acids. The V end lost 4 bases, the J end lost 3 bases, and 7 bases lay between the germline ends. The CDR3 spells CASSSGFNQPQHF. The CDR3, as DNA: TGTGCCAGCAGTTCGGGGTTCAATCAGCCCCAGCATTTT.

In DNA, the CDR3 is TGTGCCAGCAGAAACACGAGGGGACAGGCCAACACCGGGGAGCTGTTTTTT. Protein product: CASRNTRGQANTGELFF. The chain couples TRBV3-1 to TRBJ2-2, with 8 bases lining up with TRBD1. The junction had 11 bases not matched to a gene; V was cut back by 6 bases and J by 2 bases. This CDR3 spans 17 amino acids. Germline values: CDR1 LGHDT, CDR2 YNNKEL (reference sequence).

V and J are TRBV19 and TRBJ2-1, with D possibly matching TRBD1 (6 bases). The CDR3 consists of 15 residues. Germline V gene data show CDR1 as LNHDA and CDR2 as SQIVND (reference sequence). CDR3 in amino acids: CASRRGGNGYNEQFF. The CDR3 DNA is TGTGCAAGCAGGAGAGGGGGTAACGGCTACAATGAGCAGTTCTTC.

This clonotype appeared many times. The CDR3 DNA reads as TGTGCCAGCAGCTTAATGGGGATCGCCAAAAACATTCAGTACTTC. Translating it yields CASSLMGIAKNIQYF. V and J are TRBV13 and TRBJ2-4; D call uncertain. The CDR3 spans 15 residues. V gave up 2 bases and J gave up 1 base, with 9 bases separating them. Germline lookup yields CDR1 PRHDT and CDR2 FYEKMQ (reference sequence).

This clonotype was seen many times. This chain uses TRBV28 with TRBJ2-3; weak D call: TRBD2 (5 bases). Trimming cost V 10 bases and J 3 bases, with 14 bases left between them. The CDR3 loop spans 13 amino acids. CDR1 and CDR2 (germline): MDHEN, SYDVKM. CDR3 sequence: CATRGLKTDTQYF. The DNA for the CDR3 is TGTGCCACGAGAGGACTGAAAACAGATACGCAGTATTTT.

The gene calls are TRBV5-1 and TRBJ2-3, with 12 positions matching TRBD2. Trimming cost V 3 bases and J 3 bases; bases outside gene matches: 2. Germline V gene sequence: CDR1 SGHRS, CDR2 YFSETQ. This CDR3 has 15 residues. The chain's CDR3 is CASSSLAGGTDTQYF. For the CDR3, the DNA is TGCGCCAGCAGCTCCCTAGCGGGAGGGACAGATACGCAGTATTTT.

This clonotype showed up many times. The gene calls are TRBV4-3 and TRBJ2-7; 11 nucleotides line up with TRBD1. The CDR3 spans 15 residues. Looked up from germline, CDR1 is LGHNA and CDR2 is YSLEER. V shed 4 bases, J shed 3 bases, and the junction held 5 bases outside the gene matches. In DNA, the CDR3 is TGCGCCAGCAGCCTCTCCGGGACAGGGGGCTACGAGCAGTACTTC. It codes for CASSLSGTGGYEQYF.

This clonotype was found many times. V and J are TRBV6-5 and TRBJ1-1; TRBD1 matches 12 bases. V dropped 5 bases and J dropped 3; count of bases not matched to a gene: 4. The CDR3 contains 15 residues. Germline assignment: CDR1 MNHEY and CDR2 SVGAGI. The CDR3 nucleotides read TGTGCCAGCAGTGGGGACAGGGGGCAATACACTGAAGCTTTCTTT. It translates to CASSGDRGQYTEAFF.

This clonotype was seen repeatedly, ten times or more. This chain joins TRBV20-1 and TRBJ1-5; D call uncertain. CDR3 length: 15 amino acids. V lost 3 bases and J 3 bases, leaving 15 bases between the germline ends. Germline V CDR1 and CDR2: DFQATT, SNEGSKA (reference sequence). The CDR3 spells CSASDAGLPNQPQHF. The CDR3 DNA sequence: TGCAGTGCTAGTGACGCCGGGCTACCCAATCAGCCCCAGCATTTT.

The chain uses TRBV11-2 and TRBJ1-4; D gene uncertain. The CDR3 has 15 amino acids. With 2 bases removed from V and 5 bases from J, the gap between germline ends came to 12 bases. Germline V gene lookup returns CDR1 SGHAT and CDR2 FQNNGV. This CDR3 reads CASSLSSGANEKLFF. The CDR3 nucleotides are TGTGCCAGCAGCTTATCCTCCGGAGCAAATGAAAAACTGTTTTTT.

This clonotype was observed many times. The rearrangement joins TRBV5-1 to TRBJ2-3, with D tentatively TRBD2 (6 bases). Trimming stripped 5 bases from V and 4 bases from J, with 11 bases between. The length of the CDR3 is 13 residues. Germline lookup yields CDR1 SGHRS and CDR2 YFSETQ. The CDR3 region has the DNA TGCGCCAGCAGGCTAGCGAGGTCAGATACGCAGTATTTT. Translation: CASRLARSDTQYF.